This paragraph reports one T cell receptor (beta chain). Its antigen is undetermined. These data belong to a study of T cell responses to AZD1222 COVID-19 vaccine. Study-wide findings and caveats: Females made up more of the donors, who were largely white British, and clonal diversity may have come out too low. Just 5 to 7 AZD1222 recipients were seropositive at baseline. Variant regions that are unmutated are reportedly the target of nearly half of spike-specific TCRs.

Profiling relied on immunoSEQ multiplex PCR, and the TCRdb table lists in-frame clones only, not all of them. The sample has approximately 150,000 clones, roughly 92% seen once. This receptor was taken from an adult in good health. Sequenced here: peripheral blood, sampled on day 0 of AZD1222 vaccination.

The CDR3 DNA reads TGTGCCAGCAGCTTAAGTGGTACTACCCCAGATACGCAGTATTTT. Protein product: CASSLSGTTPDTQYF. This sequence joins TRBV7-3 and TRBJ2-3; no firm D call. The germline CDR1 and CDR2 sequences are SGHTA and FQGTGA. V lost 1 base and J lost 4, with 12 bases in between. The length of the CDR3 is 15 residues.